The present T cell receptor (beta chain) was sequenced within a study of cytomegalovirus exposure and HLA in healthy donors. Germline trimming cut 0 bases from V and 7 bases from J; bases unmatched to any gene: 8. The CDR3 loop spans 15 amino acids. Looked up from germline, CDR1 is LNHDA and CDR2 is SQIVND (reference sequence). PCR employed 60 Vbeta and 13 Jbeta primers. Sequencing used immunoSEQ multiplex PCR; TCRdb keeps in-frame clones, though not all of them. The table gives around 150,000 clones; the top ten clones make up over 1% of it. Sequenced: PBMCs. The rearrangement links TRBV19 to TRBJ1-2; 7 nucleotides match TRBD1. The source is a woman aged 55-75 years in good health and CMV-seronegative. CDR3 sequence (DNA): TGTGCCAGTAGTATAGACCGGGACAGAGGGACTGGCTACACCTTC. Its protein is CASSIDRDRGTGYTF.